Shown below are 17 T cell receptor beta chains from a single sample sequenced in a study of T cells after yellow fever vaccination. TCRdb redid the calling of the 5' RACE reads with MiXCR, one entry per CDR3 protein. The sample lists under 300,000 distinct CDR3 sequences, 6% to 7.5% occurring once. This specimen was CD4+ T cells sorted from PBMCs, taken 15 days after the yellow fever booster vaccination. The receptors come from a man aged 30 to 39 who received the YFV17D yellow fever vaccine.

This clonotype has a handful of counts. The chain couples TRBV6-5 to TRBJ2-1, with TRBD2 identical over 11 bases. CDR1 and CDR2 (germline): MNHEY, SVGAGI. V shed 8 bases, J shed 12 bases, and the junction held 9 bases outside the gene matches. CDR3 size: 13 residues. Here the CDR3 reads CASGLAGGGAQFF. The DNA of the CDR3 is TGTGCCAGCGGGCTAGCGGGGGGCGGGGCGCAGTTCTTC.

The chain joins TRBV18 to TRBJ2-1, with 8 bases aligning to TRBD2. CDR1 and CDR2 from the germline V gene are KGHSH and LQKENI. The CDR3 runs to 16 residues. V was pared by 1 base and J by 4 bases, with 6 bases of the junction left unmatched. Written as DNA, the CDR3 is TGTGCCAGCTCACCACTTCCTAGCGGGCTATACAATGAGCAGTTCTTC. Encoded protein: CASSPLPSGLYNEQFF.

This clonotype was observed a handful of times. Here the CDR3 reads CASPPPSGRAVNTGELFF. The CDR3, as DNA: TGTGCCAGTCCGCCGCCTAGCGGGAGGGCCGTGAACACCGGGGAGCTGTTTTTT. The chain is built from TRBV11-1 and TRBJ2-2, with 12 bases that match TRBD2. Germline CDR1 is SGHAT and CDR2 is FQDESV (reference sequence). The CDR3 runs to 18 residues. With V trimmed by 9 bases and J by 1 base, 12 bases remained unmatched. The entire variable domain, with the rest obtained from reference TRBV11-1 and TRBJ2-2, is as follows: EAEVAQSPRYKITEKSQAVAFWCDPISGHATLYWYRQILGQGPELLVQFQDESVVDDSQLPKDRFSAERLKGVDSTLKIQPAELGDSAMYLCASPPPSGRAVNTGELFFGEGSRLTVL.

This clonotype showed up just a few times. The chain couples TRBV12-3 or TRBV12-4 to TRBJ2-7, with D hard to call. Trimming left V 10 bases short and J 6 bases short, with 13 bases between. The CDR3 consists of 11 residues. The CDR3 DNA reads TGTGCCACCCAGAATAGTGCCGAGCAGTACTTC. Amino acids: CATQNSAEQYF.

This clonotype was seen a few times. The chain recombines TRBV20-1 with TRBJ2-1; D is perhaps TRBD2 (5 bases). There are 13 residues in the CDR3. Per the germline V gene, CDR1 is DFQATT and CDR2 is SNEGSKA (reference sequence). Trimming took 0 bases from V and 9 from J, leaving 12 bases between them. CDR3 region: CSARDAGIGEQFF. The CDR3 DNA is TGCAGTGCTAGAGATGCCGGGATTGGTGAGCAGTTCTTC.

This clonotype was counted between two and nine times. The chain employs TRBV7-9 and TRBJ2-1; maybe TRBD2 (5 bases). With 9 bases removed from V and 0 bases from J, the gap between germline ends came to 12 bases. Germline-derived CDR1 and CDR2 are SEHNR and FQNEAQ (reference sequence). CDR3 length: 14 amino acids. The DNA for the CDR3 is TGTGCCAGTCATAGCGCGGTCTCCTACAATGAGCAGTTCTTC. It is translated as CASHSAVSYNEQFF.

This clonotype was observed a few times. The rearrangement links TRBV7-2 to TRBJ2-7; 8 nucleotides match TRBD1. Unmatched junction bases numbered 5, after V lost 4 bases and J lost 6 bases. Germline V gene sequence: CDR1 SGHTA, CDR2 FQGNSA. The CDR3 length is 13 residues. In DNA form, the CDR3 reads TGTGCCAGCAGCTCTCAGGGGGCCCTCGAGCAGTACTTC. Protein: CASSSQGALEQYF.

This clonotype occurred a few times. The rearrangement links TRBV7-2 to TRBJ1-5; the D is unclear. The CDR3 is 13 residues long. Germline V gene sequence: CDR1 SGHTA, CDR2 FQGNSA. V lost 7 bases and J lost 0, with 7 bases in between. The CDR3 is CASMAYSNQPQHF. DNA of the CDR3: TGTGCCAGCATGGCCTATAGCAATCAGCCCCAGCATTTT. Supplemented by reference TRBV7-2 and TRBJ1-5, the full variable domain reads GAGVSQSPSNKVTEKGKDVELRCDPISGHTALYWYRQSLGQGLEFLIYFQGNSAPDKSGLPSDRFSAERTGGSVSTLTIQRTQQEDSAVYLCASMAYSNQPQHFGDGTRLSIL.

This clonotype was counted only a few times. The genes are TRBV20-1 and TRBJ1-3; D is unresolved. Germline CDR1 reads DFQATT; CDR2 reads SNEGSKA (reference sequence). V lost 5 bases and J lost 5, with 10 bases in between. CDR3 size: 12 residues. In DNA form, the CDR3 reads TGCAGTGCTCTCTCTAGTAGAAACACCATATATTTT. This sequence encodes CSALSSRNTIYF.

This clonotype occurred many times. The V gene is TRBV28, the J gene TRBJ1-5; 8 nucleotides line up with TRBD1. Germline CDR1 reads MDHEN; CDR2 reads SYDVKM. The CDR3 runs 14 residues. The V segment lost 7 bases and the J segment 7 bases; nucleotides outside the gene matches: 9. The CDR3 DNA follows: TGTGCCAGCATGGTAGGACAGGGAAGACAGCCCCAGCATTTT. Encoded protein: CASMVGQGRQPQHF.

The chain combines TRBV20-1 with TRBJ2-4, with D perhaps TRBD1 or TRBD2 (6 bases each). The CDR3 extends over 12 amino acids. Germline loops: CDR1 DFQATT, CDR2 SNEGSKA (reference sequence). The V and J ends lost 7 bases and 8 bases respectively, with 15 bases between them. The CDR3 region has the DNA TGCAGTGTGAAGGGGGGAGAGGACATTCAGTACTTC. Protein sequence: CSVKGGEDIQYF.

The chain links TRBV6-1 to TRBJ2-7; no clear D gene. The length of the CDR3 is 13 residues. The V gene's germline CDR1 is MNHNS and CDR2 SASEGT. Trimming shortened V by 0 bases and J by 1 base, and 4 bases separated the two germline ends. The CDR3: CASSEAASYEQYF. The CDR3 bases are TGTGCCAGCAGTGAAGCAGCATCCTACGAGCAGTACTTC.

The chain carries TRBV7-9 and TRBJ2-3; 8 bases fit TRBD2. The CDR3 spans 16 residues. Germline CDR1 SEHNR, CDR2 FQNEAQ (reference sequence). The ends lost 2 bases at V and 1 base at J; junction bases unmatched: 5. As DNA, the CDR3 is TGTGCCAGCAGCTTAAAAAGCGGGAGCGGCACAGATACGCAGTATTTT. This encodes CASSLKSGSGTDTQYF.

V is TRBV5-4 and J is TRBJ2-3; unclear D gene. This CDR3 spans 12 amino acids. Germline assignment: CDR1 SGHNT and CDR2 YYREEE (reference sequence). The ends were cut back, 1 base at V and 8 bases at J, with 8 bases in the middle. CDR3 DNA: TGTGCCAGCAGCTTGCCAGCTGGTACGCAGTATTTT. Translated: CASSLPAGTQYF.

This clonotype was counted many times. The chain uses TRBV7-3 and TRBJ2-3; D is possibly TRBD2 (5 bases). Trimming stripped 5 bases from V and 0 bases from J, with 12 bases between. This CDR3 contains 15 residues. Looked up from germline, CDR1 is SGHTA and CDR2 is FQGTGA. CDR3 loop: CASSPFGGSTDTQYF. CDR3 nucleotide sequence: TGTGCCAGCAGCCCCTTCGGCGGGAGCACAGATACGCAGTATTTT.

The chain uses TRBV20-1 and TRBJ1-1, with 7 bases matching TRBD1. V lost 4 bases, J lost 10 bases, and 15 bases stayed unmatched. Germline V gives CDR1 DFQATT, CDR2 SNEGSKA (reference sequence). The CDR3 has 14 amino acids. The CDR3 nucleotides are TGCAGTGCTACCCGACAGGGATCTTCCCTAGGAGCTTTCTTT. This gives the protein CSATRQGSSLGAFF.

This clonotype was counted ten times or more. The rearrangement uses TRBV29-1 and TRBJ2-5, with no clear D. Germline CDR1 SQVTM, CDR2 ANQGSEA. The V and J ends lost 2 bases and 4 bases respectively, with 11 bases between them. The CDR3 length is 13 residues. In nucleotides, the CDR3 is TGCAGCGTTGAATCGAGCAGGAGAGAGACCCAGTACTTC. It translates to CSVESSRRETQYF. Supplemented by reference TRBV29-1 and TRBJ2-5, the full variable domain reads SAVISQKPSRDICQRGTSLTIQCQVDSQVTMMFWYRQQPGQSLTLIATANQGSEATYESGFVIDKFPISRPNLTFSTLTVSNMSPEDSSIYLCSVESSRRETQYFGPGTRLLVL.